This TCR beta chain was recorded in a study of beta chain features in type 1 diabetes. Trimming cost V 5 bases and J 7 bases; bases outside gene matches: 5. CDR1 is SEHNR, CDR2 FQNEAQ, per germline (reference sequence). The CDR3 sequence is 14 residues long. To note about this clone: Antigen unknown.

Study conclusions and caveats: Significant though moderate, a shortening of TCRB CDR3s appeared in all four CD4+ subsets of Type 1 diabetes patients.

Every isolated RNA sample was fully reverse transcribed, so sequencing captured expressed TCRB transcripts. Generated by immunoSEQ multiplex PCR, the TCRdb table keeps only in-frame clones and is missing some. The sample shows around 250,000 clones, roughly 13% of them seen only once. Specimen: naive CD4+ T cells from blood. This clonotype was obtained from a man aged 25 to 45 with type 1 diabetes. V is TRBV7-9 and J is TRBJ2-1; 10 nucleotides agree with TRBD2. This CDR3 is CASSISGGFNEQFF. In nucleotides, the CDR3 is TGTGCCAGCAGCATTAGCGGGGGGTTTAATGAGCAGTTCTTC. Variable domain in full (rest from reference TRBV7-9 and TRBJ2-1): DTGVSQNPRHKITKRGQNVTFRCDPISEHNRLYWYRQTLGQGPEFLTYFQNEAQLEKSRLLSDRFSAERPKGSFSTLEIQRTEQGDSAMYLCASSISGGFNEQFFGPGTRLTVL.